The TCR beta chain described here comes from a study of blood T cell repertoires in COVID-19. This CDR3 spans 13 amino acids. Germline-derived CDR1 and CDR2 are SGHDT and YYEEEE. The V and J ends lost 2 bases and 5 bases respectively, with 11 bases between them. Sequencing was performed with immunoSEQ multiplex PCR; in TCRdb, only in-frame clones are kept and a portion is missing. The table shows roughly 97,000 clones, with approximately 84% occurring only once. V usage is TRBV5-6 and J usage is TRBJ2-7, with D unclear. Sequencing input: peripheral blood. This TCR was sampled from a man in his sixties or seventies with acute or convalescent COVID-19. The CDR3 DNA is TGTGCCAGCAGCTTAAGTGGCAAAGACGAGCAGTACTTC. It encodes CASSLSGKDEQYF.